Given below is one TCR beta chain in context. No antigen is known for it. Clones were sequenced by immunoSEQ multiplex PCR, and TCRdb holds only the in-frame ones, with some missing. This sample has roughly 120,000 clones; 70% to 90% occur once, and the top ten carry around 3.9%. The sample is drawn from a study of T cell responses to AZD1222 COVID-19 vaccine. Findings and limits, study-wide: Donor demographics were predominantly white British with a female majority; clonal diversity may be underestimated. Just a handful of AZD1222 recipients were seropositive at baseline.

V lost 3 bases, J lost 0 bases, and 2 bases stayed unmatched. Germline V gene sequence: CDR1 KGHDR, CDR2 SFDVKD. There are 16 residues in the CDR3. The chain carries TRBV24-1 and TRBJ2-1, with 9 bases lining up with TRBD1. The sequences come from peripheral blood, collected on day 0 of MenACWY control vaccination. This TCR was sampled from an adult in good health. For the CDR3, the DNA is TGTGCCACCAGTGATGACAGGGGGAGCTCCTACAATGAGCAGTTCTTC. Translation: CATSDDRGSSYNEQFF.